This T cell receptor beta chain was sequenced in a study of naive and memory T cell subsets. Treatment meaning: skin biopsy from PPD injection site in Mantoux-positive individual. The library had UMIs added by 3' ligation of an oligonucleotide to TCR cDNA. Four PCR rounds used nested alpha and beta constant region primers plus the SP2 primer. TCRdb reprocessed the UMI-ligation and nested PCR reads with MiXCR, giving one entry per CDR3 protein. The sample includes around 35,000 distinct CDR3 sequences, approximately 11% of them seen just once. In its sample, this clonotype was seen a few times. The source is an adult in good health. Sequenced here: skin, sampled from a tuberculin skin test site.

The CDR3 region has the DNA TGCAGTGCCTCCCGACTAGCGGGGGCCACAGATACGCAGTATTTT. Translating it yields CSASRLAGATDTQYF. V gene TRBV20-1 combines with J gene TRBJ2-3; 12 bases match TRBD2. Germline trimming cut 6 bases from V and 2 bases from J; bases unmatched to any gene: 6. Germline V CDR1 and CDR2: DFQATT, SNEGSKA (reference sequence). The CDR3 consists of 15 residues.